The next 30 T cell receptor beta chains were all read from a single sample in a study of long-term antiretroviral therapy in people with HIV. They ran version v3.0 of the immunoSEQ assay at survey level. Clones were sequenced by immunoSEQ multiplex PCR, and TCRdb holds only the in-frame ones, with some missing. Of around 21,000 clones listed, about four fifths are singletons. The material was unsorted PBMCs, obtained at the start of antiretroviral therapy. The receptors here all came from a man over 45 with HIV.

The chain couples TRBV28 to TRBJ1-2; D not certain. CDR1 and CDR2 (germline): MDHEN, SYDVKM. This CDR3 is 13 amino acids long. The V end was cut by 3 bases, the J end by 4 bases, with 9 bases between. DNA of the CDR3: TGTGCCAGCAGTTTGGCCAGGCGCTATGGCTACACCTTC. As protein: CASSLARRYGYTF.

V is TRBV5-6 and J is TRBJ2-1; D unclear. The length of the CDR3 is 11 residues. CDR1 is SGHDT and CDR2 is YYEEEE in the germline V gene. V was trimmed by 2 bases and J by 7 bases, leaving 4 bases between them. The CDR3 here is CASSLRNEQFF. CDR3 in DNA: TGTGCCAGCAGCTTACGGAATGAGCAGTTCTTC.

This clone was counted a few times. The CDR3 loop reads CASSLFGGEMEAPQHF. The CDR3 DNA is TGTGCCAGCAGCTTATTCGGTGGGGAGATGGAGGCGCCCCAGCATTTT. The chain has TRBV7-6 and TRBJ1-5; D remains unclear. CDR1 and CDR2 from the germline V gene are SGHVS and FNYEAQ. The CDR3 is 16 amino acids. V was cut by 2 bases and J by 9 bases, with 20 bases left in between. Based on the CDR3 plus reference TRBV7-6 and TRBJ1-5, the full variable domain is GAGVSQSPRYKVTKRGQDVALRCDPISGHVSLYWYRQALGQGPEFLTYFNYEAQQDKSGLPNDRFSAERPEGSISTLTIQRTEQRDSAMYRCASSLFGGEMEAPQHFGDGTRLSIL.

The chain carries TRBV11-3 and TRBJ2-2; D unclear. The CDR3 length is 14 residues. The V gene lost 0 bases and the J gene lost 1 base, with 3 bases spanning the gap. From germline, CDR1 is SGHNT and CDR2 YENEEA. The CDR3 protein is CASSLDLNTGELFF. The CDR3 coding sequence is TGTGCCAGCAGCTTAGACTTGAACACCGGGGAGCTGTTTTTT.

CDR3 sequence: CASSLERGTGNYEQYF. CDR3 nucleotides: TGCGCCAGCAGCTTGGAAAGGGGGACAGGGAACTACGAGCAGTACTTC. This chain connects TRBV5-1 to TRBJ2-7, with 9 bases that match TRBD1. The CDR3 totals 16 residues. V was pared by 0 bases and J by 3 bases, with 7 bases of the junction left unmatched. The V gene's germline CDR1 is SGHRS and CDR2 YFSETQ.

CDR3 coding DNA: TGTGCCAGCAGTTACCATCCACGATCACGGAACAATGAGCAGTTCTTC. This gives the protein CASSYHPRSRNNEQFF. This chain links TRBV6-6 with TRBJ2-1; D unclear. V lost 2 bases to trimming and J lost 5 bases, with 16 bases between them. CDR3 length: 16 residues. Germline V lookup: CDR1 MNHNY, CDR2 SVGAGI (reference sequence).

CDR3 coding DNA: TGCGCCAGCAGCCAAGTAGGTCGCACAGATACGCAGTATTTT. This codes for CASSQVGRTDTQYF. J is TRBJ2-3 and V is TRBV4-1, with unresolved D. This CDR3 comprises 14 residues. V lost 1 base and J 1 base, leaving 6 bases between the germline ends. In germline, CDR1 is MGHRA, CDR2 YSYEKL.

The chain recombines TRBV5-5 with TRBJ1-5; D is unresolved. Germline CDR1 SGHKS, CDR2 YYEKEE (reference sequence). Trimming shortened V by 2 bases and J by 3 bases, and 9 bases separated the two germline ends. This CDR3 is 14 amino acids long. DNA for the CDR3: TGTGCCAGCAGCTTTCTTGGTGCCAATCAGCCCCAGCATTTT. It codes for CASSFLGANQPQHF.

The chain links TRBV29-1 to TRBJ2-3; 8 bases map to TRBD2. The germline V gene has CDR1 SQVTM and CDR2 ANQGSEA. V lost 3 bases to trimming and J lost 4 bases; unmatched junction nucleotides: 12. This CDR3 contains 16 residues. CDR3 DNA sequence: TGCAGCGTTGAGAAGAGGGGCGGGGGGACCCCAGATACGCAGTATTTT. Encoded protein: CSVEKRGGGTPDTQYF.

The chain recombines TRBV2 with TRBJ1-4; D remains unclear. Between the trimmed V and J ends, which lost 6 bases and 0 bases, there was a span of 8 bases. The CDR3 contains 14 residues. Germline CDR1 SNHLY, CDR2 FYNNEI. The CDR3 region is CASRNDATNEKLFF. The CDR3 nucleotides read TGTGCCAGCAGGAACGACGCAACTAATGAAAAACTGTTTTTT.

The chain joins TRBV7-2 to TRBJ2-4; D is undetermined. V dropped 7 bases and J dropped 5 bases, with 6 bases sitting between them. CDR1 is SGHTA, CDR2 FQGNSA, per germline. CDR3 length equals 11 residues. The CDR3, as DNA: TGTGCCAGCAATCGCGAAAACATTCAGTACTTC. It translates to CASNRENIQYF.

J is TRBJ2-1 and V is TRBV19; the match to TRBD2 covers 8 bases. Looked up from germline, CDR1 is LNHDA and CDR2 is SQIVND (reference sequence). The junction had 16 bases not matched to a gene; V was cut back by 3 bases and J by 6 bases. The length of the CDR3 is 18 residues. This CDR3 is CASSMARSSAGAFNEQFF. DNA for the CDR3: TGTGCCAGTAGTATGGCCCGCTCTTCAGCGGGAGCTTTCAATGAGCAGTTCTTC.

This clone was counted a single time. The J gene is TRBJ1-1, the V gene TRBV15; tentatively, D is TRBD1 (5 bases). Trimming shortened V by 1 base and J by 1 base, and 7 bases separated the two germline ends. This CDR3 has 14 amino acids. The germline CDR1 and CDR2 sequences are LNHNV and YYDKDF (reference sequence). The CDR3 DNA sequence: TGTGCCACCAGCAGAGCGGGGGAGAACACTGAAGCTTTCTTT. This encodes CATSRAGENTEAFF.

The chain carries TRBV5-6 and TRBJ2-5; D uncertain. Germline V gene lookup returns CDR1 SGHDT and CDR2 YYEEEE. Trimming cost V 0 bases and J 1 base, with 7 bases left between them. This CDR3 has 14 amino acids. The CDR3 loop reads CASSLAPTQETQYF. Written as DNA, the CDR3 is TGTGCCAGCAGCTTGGCCCCAACCCAAGAGACCCAGTACTTC.

The genes are TRBV15 and TRBJ1-1, with 7 bases that match TRBD1. Unmatched junction bases numbered 6, after V lost 5 bases and J lost 0 bases. The CDR3 covers 15 residues. Germline V CDR1 and CDR2: LNHNV, YYDKDF (reference sequence). Here the CDR3 reads CATSHWGQMNTEAFF. CDR3 coding DNA: TGTGCCACCAGCCACTGGGGACAGATGAACACTGAAGCTTTCTTT.

This clone was counted only a few times. This chain joins TRBV5-6 and TRBJ2-7; 9 nucleotides align to TRBD1. The germline gives CDR1 SGHDT, CDR2 YYEEEE. CDR3 size: 14 residues. The V segment lost 6 bases and the J segment 6 bases; nucleotides outside the gene matches: 10. The CDR3 region is CASISRLQGAEQYF. The CDR3, as DNA: TGTGCCAGCATCAGTCGATTACAGGGGGCCGAGCAGTACTTC. The full variable domain, with the rest looked up from reference TRBV5-6 and TRBJ2-7, is DAGVTQSPTHLIKTRGQQVTLRCSPKSGHDTVSWYQQALGQGPQFIFQYYEEEERQRGNFPDRFSGHQFPNYSSELNVNALLLGDSALYLCASISRLQGAEQYFGPGTRLTVT.

The V call is TRBV7-2, the J call TRBJ1-5; no clear D gene. Looked up from germline, CDR1 is SGHTA and CDR2 is FQGNSA. CDR3 length: 11 residues. The V end lost 3 bases, the J end lost 10 bases, and 7 bases lay between the germline ends. The CDR3 coding sequence is TGTGCCAGCAGCTTGATAGGCCCCCAGCATTTT. Translating it yields CASSLIGPQHF.

This clone was seen more than once but under ten times. The rearrangement joins TRBV7-8 to TRBJ2-5, with D unresolved. Looked up from germline, CDR1 is SGHVS and CDR2 is FQNEAQ. The CDR3 runs 14 residues. Trimming took off 5 bases at V and 0 bases at J, with 10 bases between the two ends. Here the CDR3 reads CASSQERDQETQYF. CDR3 nucleotides: TGTGCCAGCAGCCAGGAACGGGACCAAGAGACCCAGTACTTC.

This clone has a single count. This rearrangement joins TRBV10-2 to TRBJ1-2, with D tentatively TRBD1 (5 bases). Looked up from germline, CDR1 is WSHSY and CDR2 is SAAADI. Trimming left V 8 bases short and J 5 bases short, with 21 bases between. The length of the CDR3 is 15 residues. The CDR3 loop is CASGFIQAGGYGYTF. In DNA form, the CDR3 reads TGCGCCAGCGGATTTATACAGGCCGGGGGATATGGCTACACCTTC.

The chain links TRBV5-5 to TRBJ1-2, with a tentative D call TRBD1 (5 bases). The ends were cut back, 0 bases at V and 8 bases at J, with 14 bases in the middle. This CDR3 contains 14 residues. Germline V gives CDR1 SGHKS, CDR2 YYEKEE (reference sequence). As DNA, the CDR3 is TGTGCCAGCAGCTTGGTAGGGGCAGGAGCGGGCTACACCTTC. Amino acid sequence: CASSLVGAGAGYTF.

The V gene is TRBV7-9, the J gene TRBJ1-4; D call uncertain. The CDR3 totals 14 residues. Trimming removed 5 bases from V and 7 bases from J, with 14 bases in between. Germline V gives CDR1 SEHNR, CDR2 FQNEAQ (reference sequence). CDR3 nucleotide sequence: TGTGCCAGCAGCCTGTATTTGGGCGGTGAAAAACTGTTTTTT. Residues: CASSLYLGGEKLFF.

CDR3 bases: TGTGCCAGCAGTTACTTTGGGGGGGTCTGGGACTATGGCTACACCTTC. Translated, it gives CASSYFGGVWDYGYTF. The J gene is TRBJ1-2, the V gene TRBV6-5; TRBD1 might be the D (5 bases). V was pared by 1 base and J by 3 bases, with 15 bases between. Germline V gene lookup returns CDR1 MNHEY and CDR2 SVGAGI. The CDR3 extends over 16 amino acids.

The chain joins TRBV4-3 to TRBJ2-7; no clear D. V was shortened by 3 bases and J by 2 bases, with 14 bases between the two germline ends. Germline loops: CDR1 LGHNA, CDR2 YSLEER. This CDR3 has 15 residues. CDR3 DNA: TGCGCCAGCAGCCACACACCCCCCGGTACCTACGAGCAGTACTTC. Translating gives CASSHTPPGTYEQYF.

This chain connects TRBV28 to TRBJ2-5; 7 nucleotides align to TRBD1. CDR3 length equals 13 residues. V was pared by 6 bases and J by 4 bases, with 5 bases of the junction left unmatched. CDR1 and CDR2 from the germline V gene are MDHEN and SYDVKM. The CDR3 loop reads CASSIPGGETQYF. The CDR3 DNA reads as TGTGCCAGCAGCATTCCAGGGGGAGAGACCCAGTACTTC.

The chain carries TRBV6-4 and TRBJ2-1; 9 positions agree with TRBD2. V lost 6 bases, J lost 9 bases, and 9 bases stayed unmatched. The CDR3 runs to 14 residues. Germline V lookup: CDR1 MRHNA, CDR2 SNTAGT. Written as DNA, the CDR3 is TGTGCCAGCAGCCCCGGGACTAGCTGGGGTGAGCAGTTCTTC. Protein product: CASSPGTSWGEQFF.

V usage is TRBV27 and J usage is TRBJ2-2, with D possibly called TRBD1 or TRBD2 (5 bases each). This CDR3 has 17 amino acids. Looked up from germline, CDR1 is MNHEY and CDR2 is SMNVEV (reference sequence). Trimming left V 5 bases short and J 5 bases short, with 21 bases between. This chain's CDR3 is CASSPVRGLWRTGELFF. The CDR3 DNA is TGTGCCAGCAGTCCGGTGAGGGGCCTGTGGAGGACCGGGGAGCTGTTTTTT.

The chain combines TRBV19 with TRBJ2-1, with TRBD2 matching 8 bases. CDR3 length equals 17 residues. V lost 4 bases, J lost 2 bases, and 10 bases stayed unmatched. Germline V gives CDR1 LNHDA, CDR2 SQIVND (reference sequence). For the CDR3, the DNA is TGTGCCAGTAGTAACGTCCCCGGGACTAGACCCTACAATGAGCAGTTCTTC. It yields the protein CASSNVPGTRPYNEQFF. Drawing the rest from reference TRBV19 and TRBJ2-1, the complete variable domain is DGGITQSPKYLFRKEGQNVTLSCEQNLNHDAMYWYRQDPGQGLRLIYYSQIVNDFQKGDIAEGYSVSREKKESFPLTVTSAQKNPTAFYLCASSNVPGTRPYNEQFFGPGTRLTVL.

The V and J genes are TRBV25-1 and TRBJ2-3; possibly TRBD1 for D (5 bases). This CDR3 contains 14 residues. Germline values: CDR1 MGHDK, CDR2 SYGVNS. V was clipped by 3 bases and J by 2 bases, with 9 bases between them. CDR3 sequence: CASSDIQVTDTQYF. CDR3 DNA: TGTGCCAGCAGTGATATACAGGTCACAGATACGCAGTATTTT.

The chain has TRBV7-8 and TRBJ2-4; the match to TRBD2 covers 7 bases. This CDR3 has 16 amino acids. Trimming at V came to 5 bases and at J to 3 bases, leaving 10 bases not matched to a gene. Germline assignment: CDR1 SGHVS and CDR2 FQNEAQ. The CDR3 DNA sequence: TGTGCCAGCAGCCAACGGTCGGAGCGGGGCAAAAACATTCAGTACTTC. Residues: CASSQRSERGKNIQYF.

This clone was counted only a few times. CDR3 sequence reads: CASSPTGFYNYGYTF. CDR3 DNA sequence: TGTGCCAGCAGTCCGACAGGGTTTTACAACTATGGCTACACCTTC. The V and J genes are TRBV27 and TRBJ1-2; 7 bases align to TRBD1. V was pared by 5 bases and J by 2 bases, with 8 bases of the junction left unmatched. This CDR3 region has 15 residues. Germline V lookup: CDR1 MNHEY, CDR2 SMNVEV (reference sequence).